These T cell receptor beta chains were read from a single sample in a study of cytomegalovirus exposure and HLA in healthy donors. Clones were sequenced by immunoSEQ multiplex PCR, and TCRdb holds only the in-frame ones, with some missing. The top ten clones hold roughly 1.3% of a sample with some 140,000 clones, roughly 76% of them seen once. The sequencing sample was made of PBMCs. These receptors were collected from a woman aged 40 to 50 in good health and CMV-seronegative. Each CDR3 is given with its conserved first and last residue. A D gene is named only where the DNA matches it firmly. Rows give clone size only sometimes, using once, few, many, or a class for an expanded clone.

v_call,j_call,d_call,clone_size,cdr3_aa,cdr3_nt
TRBV5-1,TRBJ1-4,.,.,CASSRELGEKLFF,TGCGCCAGCAGTAGGGAGTTGGGTGAAAAACTGTTTTTT
TRBV6-1,TRBJ1-5,TRBD1,.,CASRTDRGPQQPQHF,TGTGCCAGCAGGACCGACAGGGGCCCACAGCAGCCCCAGCATTTT
TRBV4-1,TRBJ2-7,.,.,CASSHAGRGGYEQYF,TGCGCCAGCAGCCACGCGGGCAGGGGTGGATACGAGCAGTACTTC
TRBV4-1,TRBJ2-5,TRBD1,.,CASSQRDREEQETQYF,TGCGCCAGCAGCCAAAGGGACAGGGAGGAGCAAGAGACCCAGTACTTC
TRBV29-1,TRBJ1-1,.,few,CSVRGTGFGDMNTEAFF,TGCAGCGTTCGCGGAACAGGGTTCGGGGACATGAACACTGAAGCTTTCTTT
TRBV5-4,TRBJ1-1,.,.,CASSLGMEAFF,TGTGCCAGCAGCTTGGGCATGGAGGCCTTCTTT
TRBV11-3,TRBJ2-3,.,once,CASSLMGIPDTQYF,TGTGCCAGCAGCTTAATGGGCATCCCAGATACGCAGTATTTT
TRBV6-4,TRBJ2-1,.,.,CASSDSGIPFF,TGTGCCAGCAGTGATAGCGGAATCCCGTTCTTC
TRBV7-6,TRBJ2-7,TRBD1,.,CASSSRPTGGSEQYF,TGTGCCAGCAGCTCAAGACCGACAGGGGGCTCCGAGCAGTACTTC
TRBV4-1,TRBJ2-2,.,.,CASSLDIPDTLNTGELFF,TGCGCCAGCAGCCTCGATATCCCGGACACTCTGAACACCGGGGAGCTGTTTTTT
TRBV28,TRBJ2-3,.,.,CASSSGSGTQYF,TGTGCCAGCAGCTCAGGCAGCGGTACGCAGTATTTT
TRBV11-3,TRBJ2-5,TRBD2,.,CASSSTSGGTQYF,TGTGCCAGCAGCTCGACTAGCGGGGGGACCCAGTACTTC
TRBV4-1,TRBJ1-4,.,few,CASSQRHLALGAGRLFF,TGCGCCAGCAGCCAACGGCACTTGGCTTTGGGGGCGGGTCGACTGTTTTTT
TRBV4-1,TRBJ2-3,.,.,CASSQDNLRAGTDTQYF,TGCGCCAGCAGCCAAGATAACCTCCGCGCTGGCACAGATACGCAGTATTTT